This T cell receptor (beta chain) was retrieved from a study of identical twins. There are 13 residues in the CDR3. Trimming cost V 9 bases and J 7 bases; bases outside gene matches: 0. Germline-derived CDR1 and CDR2 are SEHNR and FQNEAQ (reference sequence). Comment on this clonotype: Its specificity is not known.

Whole-study findings and limits: Abundant cord blood beta clonotypes carried fewer insertions; memory repertoires showed none.

Template switching, a step in the protocol, added a universal primer site, and cDNA carried unique molecular identifiers. TCRdb re-called the 5' RACE reads through MiXCR, storing one row per CDR3 protein. The sample has 650,000 to 750,000 distinct CDR3 sequences, over 20% seen once; the top ten hold 4% to 4.5%. In addition, the sample was reused for a study of T cells expressing NK-cell markers. This second study notes: Sorted CD3+CD56+NKG2C+, CD3+CD56+NKG2C- and CD3+CD56-NKG2C+ T-cell subsets were beta-chain profiled.

The TCR comes from a young woman in good health. Sequenced sample: PBMCs. This chain links TRBV7-9 with TRBJ2-1; TRBD2 matches 16 bases. The CDR3 region has the DNA TGTGCCAGGGGACTAGCGGGAGGGAATGAGCAGTTCTTC. It specifies CARGLAGGNEQFF.